The rows below give T cell receptor beta chains drawn from one sample of a study of T cell repertoires in cytomegalovirus infection. TCRdb re-analysed the reads in MiXCR, keeping a single row per CDR3 protein. This table holds over 300,000 distinct CDR3 sequences, 9.5% found once. The specimen sequenced was PBMCs. The receptors derive from a human donor in good health (CMV status not recorded). Some clones in this sample may be carry-over from other donors' samples. The CDR3 runs from the conserved cysteine through the conserved F or W. Fields, in order: J gene, V gene, clone size, D gene, CDR3 DNA, CDR3 protein. The D gene is left open where the match is weak. Clone sizes are given selectively: once, few, many, or a class where the clone is expanded.

TRBJ1-2 | TRBV7-2 | - | TRBD1 | TGTGCCAGCAGCTTGGGGACAGGACCGTACTATGGCTACACCTTC | CASSLGTGPYYGYTF
TRBJ2-7 | TRBV5-5 | few | TRBD1 | TGTGCCAGCAGCCGGACAGGCCCCAGCTCCTACGAGCAGTACTTC | CASSRTGPSSYEQYF
TRBJ2-4 | TRBV5-5 | - | TRBD1 | TGTGCCAGCAGCCCGTTAAACCGGGACAGGGTAACCAAAAACATTCAGTACTTC | CASSPLNRDRVTKNIQYF
TRBJ1-6 | TRBV28 | - | - | TGTGCCAGCTGGACAGTCGGGGGCTCCTATAATTCACCCCTCCACTTT | CASWTVGGSYNSPLHF
TRBJ2-7 | TRBV6-1 | few | - | TGTGCCAGCAAAGGGGACATCCAACCCAAGTACGAGCAGTACTTC | CASKGDIQPKYEQYF
TRBJ2-1 | TRBV19 | many | TRBD2 | TGTGCCAGTAGTATTTCGAGCGGGAGATACAATGAGCAGTTCTTC | CASSISSGRYNEQFF
TRBJ1-3 | TRBV7-2 | many | - | TGTGCCAGCAGCTTATCGCCAGGGTTAAGGGTCAGCACCATATATTTT | CASSLSPGLRVSTIYF
TRBJ1-2 | TRBV7-2 | many | - | TGTGCCAGCAGCTTAGAGCGGCAGGTTTTGGGCTACACCTTC | CASSLERQVLGYTF
TRBJ2-7 | TRBV6-1 | - | TRBD1 | TGTGCCAGCAGGGATACAGGGGGGTACTACGAGCAGTACTTC | CASRDTGGYYEQYF
TRBJ1-6 | TRBV27 | few | - | TGTGCCAGCAGAATAGGGTGGAATTCACCCCTCCACTTT | CASRIGWNSPLHF
TRBJ2-3 | TRBV28 | many | TRBD2 | TGTGCCAGCAGTCCCCGGACTAGCGGGAGGGTTAGCGCAGATACGCAGTATTTT | CASSPRTSGRVSADTQYF